This TCR beta chain was recovered during a study of T cells after yellow fever vaccination. TCRdb processed the 5' RACE reads anew with MiXCR; each CDR3 protein has one entry. Of about 69,000 distinct CDR3 sequences in the sample, about 6% were seen once. This clonotype was seen many times. With V trimmed by 6 bases and J by 1 base, 8 bases remained unmatched. The germline V gene encodes CDR1 DFQATT and CDR2 SNEGSKA (reference sequence). This CDR3 has 14 residues. The sequencing here drew on CD4+ T cells sorted from PBMCs, taken more than 14 days after the first yellow fever vaccination. This sequence was found in a man aged 18 to 29 who received the YFV17D yellow fever vaccine. The rearrangement uses TRBV20-1 and TRBJ1-1, with TRBD1 identical over 7 bases. CDR3 in amino acids: CSAYRGGGNTEAFF. Written as DNA, the CDR3 is TGCAGTGCCTACAGGGGAGGCGGGAACACTGAAGCTTTCTTT.